The 9 T cell receptor beta chains below were found in one sample sequenced in a study of blood T cell repertoires in COVID-19. Repertoires were generated with immunoSEQ multiplex PCR, while TCRdb's copy carries only in-frame clones and drops some. The data show 200,000 to 250,000 clones, about 80% seen once. The sequencing sample was made of peripheral blood. These receptors were collected from a woman aged 55-69 years with acute or convalescent COVID-19.

This clone was recorded a few times. The chain uses TRBV11-2 and TRBJ1-1; perhaps TRBD1 as D (6 bases). This CDR3 region has 14 residues. Trimming pared 4 bases from V and 6 bases from J, leaving 15 bases between. Germline V gene data show CDR1 as SGHAT and CDR2 as FQNNGV. DNA for the CDR3: TGTGCCAGCAGCTCAACTGGACAGTCCTCTGAAGCTTTCTTT. This translates into CASSSTGQSSEAFF. Together with reference TRBV11-2 and TRBJ1-1, the CDR3 gives the full variable domain: EAGVAQSPRYKIIEKRQSVAFWCNPISGHATLYWYQQILGQGPKLLIQFQNNGVVDDSQLPKDRFSAERLKGVDSTLKIQPAKLEDSAVYLCASSSTGQSSEAFFGQGTRLTVV.

The chain combines TRBV7-8 with TRBJ1-4; TRBD1 matches at 9 bases. The CDR3 totals 15 residues. The V gene's germline CDR1 is SGHVS and CDR2 FQNEAQ. The ends lost 5 bases at V and 7 bases at J; junction bases unmatched: 8. The CDR3 DNA follows: TGTGCCAGCAGCGAGAGCGGGACAGGGACTGAAAAACTGTTTTTT. It translates to CASSESGTGTEKLFF.

CDR3 coding DNA: TGTGCCAGCATCAGCCGGGGGTTAGGCGAAAAACTGTTTTTT. Translating gives CASISRGLGEKLFF. The rearrangement uses TRBV6-5 and TRBJ1-4; TRBD1 might be the D (5 bases). Germline V CDR1 and CDR2: MNHEY, SVGAGI. The V end lost 7 bases, the J end lost 8 bases, and 17 bases lay between the germline ends. This CDR3 region has 14 residues.

V usage is TRBV19 and J usage is TRBJ2-1; a weak D match, TRBD2 (5 bases). This CDR3 spans 15 amino acids. V shed 7 bases and J shed 2 bases, with 15 bases lying between them. The V gene's germline CDR1 is LNHDA and CDR2 SQIVND (reference sequence). The CDR3 DNA reads TGTGCCAGTACCGCGGACGGGGTTCCCTACAATGAGCAGTTCTTC. Residues: CASTADGVPYNEQFF.

This clone showed up just a few times. The rearrangement links TRBV3-1 (or the pseudogene TRBV3-2) to TRBJ2-7; TRBD2 matches at 11 bases. Trimming removed 4 bases from V and 4 bases from J; junction bases left unmatched: 6. This CDR3 spans 15 amino acids. Per the germline V gene, CDR1 is LGHDT and CDR2 is YNNKEL (reference sequence). DNA of the CDR3: TGTGCCAGCAGCCGAGTAGCGGGGGGGAAATACGAGCAGTACTTC. Its protein product is CASSRVAGGKYEQYF.

This sequence joins TRBV30 and TRBJ1-1; weak D call: TRBD1 (5 bases). The V end lost 2 bases, the J end lost 5 bases, and 12 bases lay between the germline ends. Germline CDR1 is GTSNPN and CDR2 is SVGIG (reference sequence). The CDR3 length is 13 residues. CDR3 amino acids: CAWSRGETTEAFF. CDR3 bases: TGTGCCTGGAGTCGGGGGGAGACTACTGAAGCTTTCTTT.

The chain couples TRBV6-5 to TRBJ1-1, with D perhaps matching TRBD1 (6 bases). The germline CDR1 and CDR2 sequences are MNHEY and SVGAGI. V was cut by 4 bases and J by 1 base, with 10 bases left in between. The CDR3 is 14 amino acids. The CDR3 bases are TGTGCCAGCAGTTTGACAGGACAGAACACTGAAGCTTTCTTT. Amino acid sequence: CASSLTGQNTEAFF.

The chain uses TRBV6-5 and TRBJ1-4; unclear D gene. Germline V gene sequence: CDR1 MNHEY, CDR2 SVGAGI. CDR3 length equals 14 residues. V lost 7 bases and J lost 3, with 12 bases in between. As DNA, the CDR3 is TGTGCCAGCAAGAGGGCAGCCCCTAATGAAAAACTGTTTTTT. Translated, it gives CASKRAAPNEKLFF.

The chain's CDR3 is CASSWGQSNTGELFF. The CDR3 nucleotides are TGTGCCAGCAGCTGGGGACAATCGAACACCGGGGAGCTGTTTTTT. The V call is TRBV5-4, the J call TRBJ2-2, with D possibly matching TRBD1 (6 bases). Germline V CDR1 and CDR2: SGHNT, YYREEE (reference sequence). CDR3 length equals 15 residues. The V end lost 3 bases, the J end lost 0 bases, and 9 bases lay between the germline ends. The full variable domain, its missing parts supplied by reference TRBV5-4 and TRBJ2-2, is ETGVTQSPTHLIKTRGQQVTLRCSSQSGHNTVSWYQQALGQGPQFIFQYYREEENGRGNFPPRFSGLQFPNYSSELNVNALELDDSALYLCASSWGQSNTGELFFGEGSRLTVL.